Only a few counts were recorded for the clone carrying this T cell receptor (beta chain). The sample comes from a study of blood T cell repertoires in COVID-19. Across the whole study: Collection of acute and convalescent COVID-19 samples took place in the United States, Italy and Spain.

The repertoire was sequenced with immunoSEQ multiplex PCR; TCRdb's copy has only in-frame clones and lacks some. The sample lists 130,000 or so clones, 55% to 75% seen once, with approximately 2% in the top ten. Specimen: peripheral blood. The source is a woman in her seventies with acute or convalescent COVID-19.

CDR3 loop: CASSSRSPLAYEQYF. CDR3 bases: TGTGCCAGCAGCTCTCGGTCCCCCCTGGCCTACGAGCAGTACTTC. V gene TRBV5-6 combines with J gene TRBJ2-7; D gene uncertain. This CDR3 spans 15 amino acids. Germline CDR1 and CDR2: SGHDT and YYEEEE. Trimming left V 3 bases short and J 2 bases short, with 15 bases between. The whole variable domain, remainder taken from reference TRBV5-6 and TRBJ2-7, is DAGVTQSPTHLIKTRGQQVTLRCSPKSGHDTVSWYQQALGQGPQFIFQYYEEEERQRGNFPDRFSGHQFPNYSSELNVNALLLGDSALYLCASSSRSPLAYEQYFGPGTRLTVT.